This record concerns one T cell receptor (beta chain) sequence. Its antigen remains unknown. Participants, patients aged 18 to 65, had newly diagnosed hyperthyroidism with a duration under 2 months. Authors of the study amplified TCR beta CDR3 regions from RNA transcripts. TCR CDR3 regions were first amplified by RT-PCR with HTBI primers. TCRdb recomputed calls from the multiplex PCR reads with MiXCR, one row per CDR3 protein. The sample has 800,000 or so distinct CDR3 sequences; approximately 40% are singletons. This specimen comes from a study of T cells in Graves' hyperthyroidism and ophthalmopathy. Whole-study findings and limits: Stable hyperthyroidism and ophthalmopathy were separated using 13 V-J signatures. It was a median approximately 7.1 months before onset that the model predicted ophthalmopathy. Most thyroid clonotypes expanded above 0.001 appeared in blood too.

Input material: blood. This TCR came from a young man with Graves' hyperthyroidism.

The CDR3 DNA follows: TGTGCCAGCAGTCCCCCGGTGGGCACGAGCTCCTACGAGCAGTACTTC. Amino acids: CASSPPVGTSSYEQYF. This sequence joins TRBV28 and TRBJ2-7; D is ambiguous. This CDR3 has 16 amino acids. Germline-derived CDR1 and CDR2 are MDHEN and SYDVKM. V was shortened by 5 bases and J by 0 bases, with 17 bases between the two germline ends.